This T cell receptor (beta chain) was identified during a study of blood T cell repertoires in COVID-19. Study-wide background: COVID-19 samples, acute and convalescent, were from the United States, Italy and Spain. PBMCs, B-cell-depleted T cells, or T cells provided the cDNA or gDNA that made up the material.

The authors' processing: Counts of nucleated cells, estimated from reference gene primer amplification, were obtained. Assay: immunoSEQ multiplex PCR; the TCRdb copy retains only in-frame clones and omits some. That table furnishes V, J and clone size, whereas the DNA furnished D and trimming. The sample includes approximately 190,000 clones, about four fifths of them seen just once. The germline gives CDR1 SGHKS, CDR2 YYEKEE (reference sequence). With 0 bases removed from V and 0 bases from J, the gap between germline ends came to 13 bases. The CDR3 extends over 17 amino acids. The chain joins TRBV5-5 to TRBJ2-4; D is perhaps TRBD2 (5 bases). The origin of this receptor is a woman between 40 and 50 years old with acute or convalescent COVID-19. Material: peripheral blood. This CDR3 reads CASSLEVGGLAKNIQYF. For the CDR3, the DNA is TGTGCCAGCAGCTTGGAGGTGGGCGGGTTAGCCAAAAACATTCAGTACTTC. The complete variable domain, with remaining parts taken from reference TRBV5-5 and TRBJ2-4, reads DAGVTQSPTHLIKTRGQQVTLRCSPISGHKSVSWYQQVLGQGPQFIFQYYEKEERGRGNFPDRFSARQFPNYSSELNVNALLLGDSALYLCASSLEVGGLAKNIQYFGAGTRLSVL.